This T cell receptor beta chain was observed in a study of PD-L1 blockade in urothelial cancer. Study context: Patients had received 0 to 3 prior chemotherapy regimens. Blood analyses occurred 3 weeks (second dose) and 6 weeks post treatment start. Median T cell yield per blood sample was 140,000 to 150,000 cells.

Time point indicated: peripheral blood 6 weeks after treatment start. PCRs were each spiked with synthetic TCR analog templates. The repertoire was sequenced with immunoSEQ multiplex PCR; TCRdb's copy has only in-frame clones and lacks some. In the table there are under 30,000 clones, about 80% of which are singletons. Looked up from germline, CDR1 is GTSNPN and CDR2 is SVGIG (reference sequence). V was cut by 3 bases and J by 11 bases, with 16 bases left in between. CDR3 length equals 12 residues. This material consisted of PBMCs, taken around atezolizumab (anti-PD-L1) treatment. The sequence was collected from an older man with urothelial cancer. The chain is built from TRBV30 and TRBJ1-1; D unresolved. Here the CDR3 DNA reads TGTGCCTGGAGCCCCGGGAGGGCGGGGGCTTTCTTT. This translates into CAWSPGRAGAFF.